Listed here are 27 T cell receptor beta chains from one sample, sequenced in a study of T-cell memory formation after mild COVID-19. In TCRdb, the 5' RACE reads were re-called with MiXCR into one record per CDR3 protein. The sample has 95,000 to 110,000 distinct CDR3 sequences, approximately 15% seen once. The sample consisted of PBMCs or a T cell subset sorted from them (not recorded which). The source is a man aged 18 to 29 who had mild COVID-19 (a few samples of this study predate the infection). Cell type and time point are not known.

Only a few counts were recorded for this clonotype. The chain is built from TRBV6-6 and TRBJ1-1; D is perhaps TRBD1 (6 bases). The CDR3 is 17 residues long. Germline V gene data show CDR1 as MNHNY and CDR2 as SVGAGI (reference sequence). V was pared by 2 bases and J by 5 bases, with 21 bases between. The CDR3 region has the DNA TGTGCCAGCAGTTACGGACTAAGGGCCACAGGGTGTACTGAAGCTTTCTTT. Translation gives CASSYGLRATGCTEAFF.

This clonotype appeared a few times. This chain links TRBV23-1 with TRBJ2-4, with a tentative D call TRBD1 (6 bases). TRBV23-1 is given ORF status, its function remaining uncertain. The V end was cut by 7 bases, the J end by 9 bases, with 19 bases between. The CDR3 totals 14 residues. The CDR3 here is CASTHRRPRGIQYF. The CDR3 DNA reads as TGCGCCAGCACCCACCGACGTCCCAGGGGCATTCAGTACTTC.

This clonotype was seen repeatedly, ten times or more. The gene calls are TRBV7-6 and TRBJ2-5; tentatively, D is TRBD2 (6 bases). Trimming removed 5 bases from V and 5 bases from J, with 27 bases in between. This CDR3 has 18 residues. CDR1 is SGHVS and CDR2 is FNYEAQ in the germline V gene. CDR3: CASSRKRLGFKGRETQYF. DNA for the CDR3: TGTGCCAGCAGCCGGAAACGACTAGGTTTTAAAGGGCGTGAGACCCAGTACTTC.

A few counts support this clonotype. J is TRBJ2-1 and V is TRBV5-5; TRBD1 agrees at 8 bases. CDR3 length equals 16 residues. The V gene end was trimmed by 4 bases and the J gene end by 0 bases; junction bases not matched to a gene: 6. Germline CDR1 is SGHKS and CDR2 is YYEKEE (reference sequence). Here the CDR3 reads CASSPRTGTSYNEQFF. The CDR3, as DNA: TGTGCCAGCAGCCCCCGGACAGGGACCTCCTACAATGAGCAGTTCTTC. The variable domain in full, with the rest retrieved from reference TRBV5-5 and TRBJ2-1, is DAGVTQSPTHLIKTRGQQVTLRCSPISGHKSVSWYQQVLGQGPQFIFQYYEKEERGRGNFPDRFSARQFPNYSSELNVNALLLGDSALYLCASSPRTGTSYNEQFFGPGTRLTVL.

The genes are TRBV4-1 and TRBJ2-5; D is tentatively TRBD1 or TRBD2 (5 bases each). V gave up 3 bases and J gave up 0 bases, with 8 bases separating them. This CDR3 is 14 amino acids long. Per germline, CDR1 MGHRA and CDR2 YSYEKL. The CDR3 spells CASSQGPYQETQYF. The CDR3 DNA sequence: TGCGCCAGCAGCCAGGGACCCTACCAAGAGACCCAGTACTTC.

V usage is TRBV7-6 and J usage is TRBJ2-1, with 7 bases fitting TRBD2. V lost 4 bases to trimming and J lost 5 bases; unmatched junction nucleotides: 8. CDR3 length equals 15 residues. The germline gives CDR1 SGHVS, CDR2 FNYEAQ. The CDR3 loop reads CASSYTSAVDNEQFF. The DNA for the CDR3 is TGTGCCAGCAGCTACACTAGCGCGGTCGACAATGAGCAGTTCTTC.

This clonotype was recorded many times. This chain's CDR3 is CASSQDMAGGFQETQYF. CDR3 sequence (DNA): TGCGCCAGCAGCCAAGATATGGCGGGGGGGTTCCAAGAGACCCAGTACTTC. V gene TRBV4-3 combines with J gene TRBJ2-5; the match to TRBD2 covers 9 bases. The CDR3 totals 17 residues. Germline trimming cut 0 bases from V and 1 base from J; bases unmatched to any gene: 6. Germline assignment: CDR1 LGHNA and CDR2 YSLEER.

The rearrangement links TRBV4-1 to TRBJ2-6; TRBD1 might be the D (5 bases). This CDR3 has 13 amino acids. Germline assignment: CDR1 MGHRA and CDR2 YSYEKL. Trimming removed 9 bases from V and 0 bases from J, with 6 bases in between. CDR3 DNA sequence: TGCGCCAGTCAGGGCTCTGGGGCCAACGTCCTGACTTTC. Translation: CASQGSGANVLTF.

This clonotype was detected ten times or more. The rearrangement uses TRBV3-1 and TRBJ1-2; D gene ambiguous. CDR1 is LGHDT, CDR2 YNNKEL, per germline (reference sequence). The CDR3 has 14 residues. The germline V and J ends were trimmed by 4 bases and 5 bases, with 14 bases remaining between them. The CDR3 DNA follows: TGTGCCAGCAGCCCAACCGGCCCGTCGTATGGCTACACCTTC. Translating gives CASSPTGPSYGYTF.

The chain carries TRBV5-6 and TRBJ2-7; D assignment may be TRBD1 or TRBD2 (5 bases each). The germline V and J ends were trimmed by 2 bases and 3 bases, with 12 bases remaining between them. Looked up from germline, CDR1 is SGHDT and CDR2 is YYEEEE. CDR3 size: 14 residues. CDR3 sequence (DNA): TGTGCCAGCAGCTTCTGGGGGACCTTCTACGAGCAGTACGTC. It codes for CASSFWGTFYEQYV.

This clonotype was found many times. The chain has TRBV20-1 and TRBJ1-5; no clear D. The V end was cut by 3 bases, the J end by 2 bases, with 14 bases between. This CDR3 contains 15 residues. The germline CDR1 and CDR2 sequences are DFQATT and SNEGSKA (reference sequence). Here the CDR3 reads CSASYGRGGNQPQHF. CDR3 nucleotide sequence: TGCAGTGCTAGTTATGGACGTGGGGGCAATCAGCCCCAGCATTTT.

This clonotype was detected ten times or more. J is TRBJ2-7 and V is TRBV21-1; the table's D call, TRBD1, was not checked against the DNA. TRBV21-1 is a pseudogene segment. The CDR3 runs 16 residues. The CDR3 DNA sequence: TGTGCCAGCAGCGGGGGACACCGGGGAAGCTCCTACGAGCAGTACGTC. Its translation is CASSGGHRGSSYEQYV.

The CDR3 DNA reads TGCGCCAGCAGCCTCCGGGGAGGCGCAGATACGCAGTATTTT. Its protein product is CASSLRGGADTQYF. The chain recombines TRBV4-3 with TRBJ2-3, with a tentative D call TRBD2 (6 bases). The germline V gene encodes CDR1 LGHNA and CDR2 YSLEER. Trimming stripped 4 bases from V and 4 bases from J, with 12 bases between. The CDR3 length is 14 residues.

The gene calls are TRBV15 and TRBJ1-5; D perhaps matches TRBD1 (5 bases). With 6 bases removed from V and 7 bases from J, the gap between germline ends came to 19 bases. The CDR3 is made up of 15 amino acids. Germline CDR1 reads LNHNV; CDR2 reads YYDKDF (reference sequence). The CDR3 is CATRERRSGDQPQHF. DNA for the CDR3: TGTGCCACCAGAGAAAGACGGTCGGGGGACCAGCCCCAGCATTTT.

The sample holds many counts of this clonotype. J is TRBJ2-2 and V is TRBV7-8; no reliable D call. Germline V gene data show CDR1 as SGHVS and CDR2 as FQNEAQ. Trimming took 3 bases from V and 3 from J, leaving 17 bases between them. The CDR3 covers 17 residues. CDR3 residues: CASSFRVMFRDTGELFF. CDR3 DNA sequence: TGTGCCAGCAGCTTTCGGGTTATGTTTAGGGACACCGGGGAGCTGTTTTTT. Drawing the rest from reference TRBV7-8 and TRBJ2-2, the complete variable domain is GAGVSQSPRYKVAKRGQDVALRCDPISGHVSLFWYQQALGQGPEFLTYFQNEAQLDKSGLPSDRFFAERPEGSVSTLKIQRTQQEDSAVYLCASSFRVMFRDTGELFFGEGSRLTVL.

The J gene is TRBJ1-5, the V gene TRBV6-2 or TRBV6-3, with a weak D call TRBD1 (5 bases). The CDR3 covers 13 residues. The ends were cut back, 6 bases at V and 7 bases at J, with 13 bases in the middle. Germline assignment: CDR1 MNHEY and CDR2 SVGEGT. In nucleotides, the CDR3 is TGTGCCAGCAGACTGACAGCCGCACAGCCCCAGCATTTT. Translating it yields CASRLTAAQPQHF.

The chain links TRBV4-3 to TRBJ1-1, with D tentatively TRBD1 (5 bases). V lost 0 bases and J 4 bases, leaving 12 bases between the germline ends. CDR1 and CDR2 from the germline V gene are LGHNA and YSLEER. There are 15 residues in the CDR3. Here the CDR3 DNA reads TGCGCCAGCAGCCAAGATTCCGGGGGTGGCACTGAAGCTTTCTTT. Its protein product is CASSQDSGGGTEAFF.

The chain links TRBV29-1 to TRBJ2-1, with 15 bases that match TRBD2. Germline V gene sequence: CDR1 SQVTM, CDR2 ANQGSEA. Germline trimming cut 4 bases from V and 7 bases from J; bases unmatched to any gene: 8. There are 16 residues in the CDR3. The CDR3 loop is CSVAGLAGGPGNEQFF. The CDR3 DNA sequence: TGCAGCGTTGCCGGACTAGCGGGGGGGCCGGGAAATGAGCAGTTCTTC.

This clonotype was observed a handful of times. The rearrangement links TRBV9 to TRBJ2-3, with 7 bases matching TRBD2. CDR3 length: 16 residues. Germline V gene sequence: CDR1 SGDLS, CDR2 YYNGEE. Trimming at V came to 3 bases and at J to 0 bases, leaving 7 bases not matched to a gene. In DNA form, the CDR3 reads TGTGCCAGCAGCGAAGGACGGGGGGATAGCACAGATACGCAGTATTTT. This sequence encodes CASSEGRGDSTDTQYF.

The CDR3 nucleotides read TGTGCCAGCAGTTTCACTAGCGCTACCTACGAGCAGTACTTC. It specifies CASSFTSATYEQYF. The V gene is TRBV12-3 or TRBV12-4, the J gene TRBJ2-7; 7 positions agree with TRBD2. The CDR3 contains 14 residues. V was clipped by 3 bases and J by 2 bases; unmatched bases: 4.

The chain uses TRBV6-6 and TRBJ2-7; 8 bases match TRBD1. Germline V CDR1 and CDR2: MNHNY, SVGAGI (reference sequence). This CDR3 has 13 amino acids. Trimming cost V 8 bases and J 3 bases; bases outside gene matches: 6. The CDR3 DNA reads as TGTGCCAGCCACGACAGGGGCCACTACGAGCAGTACGTC. It yields the protein CASHDRGHYEQYV.

This chain connects TRBV12-3 or TRBV12-4 to TRBJ2-5, with 9 bases lining up with TRBD2. The J segment lost 3 bases and the V segment lost 7 bases, leaving 9 bases of the junction unmatched. The CDR3 totals 15 residues. The chain's CDR3 is CASKREASGEETQYF. The CDR3 nucleotides are TGTGCCAGCAAGAGAGAGGCTAGCGGGGAAGAGACCCAGTACTTC.

A few counts support this clonotype. The chain combines TRBV4-1 with TRBJ2-5; D is possibly TRBD1 or TRBD2 (6 bases each). This CDR3 contains 16 residues. Germline V gene sequence: CDR1 MGHRA, CDR2 YSYEKL. V was trimmed by 1 base and J by 5 bases, leaving 17 bases between them. The CDR3 loop reads CASSQVGGRDEETQYF. The CDR3 nucleotides read TGCGCCAGCAGCCAAGTGGGGGGCCGGGACGAGGAGACCCAGTACTTC.

The sample holds a few counts of this clonotype. The CDR3 is CASSDSGAGYTF. In DNA, the CDR3 is TGTGCCAGCAGTGACTCGGGGGCTGGCTACACCTTC. This sequence joins TRBV6-4 and TRBJ1-2; D possibly corresponds to TRBD1 (6 bases). V lost 0 bases and J lost 7, with 6 bases in between. The germline V gene has CDR1 MRHNA and CDR2 SNTAGT. The CDR3 extends over 12 amino acids.

This clonotype was detected a few times. V and J are TRBV6-2 or TRBV6-3 and TRBJ1-1; TRBD1 might be the D (5 bases). Trimming left V 4 bases short and J 1 base short, with 10 bases between. Per the germline V gene, CDR1 is MNHEY and CDR2 is SVGEGT. The CDR3 runs 14 residues. CDR3 nucleotides: TGTGCCAGCAGTTTCGGGGGAAAGAACACTGAAGCTTTCTTT. Translated: CASSFGGKNTEAFF.

The V gene is TRBV5-6, the J gene TRBJ1-1, with TRBD1 identical over 11 bases. The DNA end favors TRBJ2-7, so the J call may be wrong. The CDR3 is 17 amino acids. Germline V gene lookup returns CDR1 SGHDT and CDR2 YYEEEE. The CDR3 is CASSLAGGQGALYEQYF. DNA of the CDR3: TGTGCCAGCAGCTTGGCCGGAGGACAGGGGGCCCTATACGAGCAGTACTTC.

V usage is TRBV6-5 and J usage is TRBJ2-1, with D perhaps given as TRBD1 or TRBD2 (5 bases each). V lost 6 bases and J lost 2, with 11 bases in between. Germline assignment: CDR1 MNHEY and CDR2 SVGAGI. CDR3 length equals 14 residues. CDR3 coding DNA: TGTGCCAGCAGCCGGGACGGACCCTACAATGAGCAGTTCTTC. Residues: CASSRDGPYNEQFF.